This is a list of T cell receptor beta chains from one sample in a study of blood T cells in healthy people across ages. MiXCR, applied by TCRdb to the 5' RACE reads, yields one record per CDR3 protein. The sample consists of approximately 1,700,000 distinct CDR3 sequences, approximately 39% of them appearing once. Sequenced sample: blood. The receptors stem from a human donor in good health. Each CDR3 is given with its conserved first and last residue. A D gene is named only where the DNA matches it firmly. The size field is filled for only some rows; it gives once, few, many or a size class.

- TRBJ2-7 few TRBV4-3 TGCGCCAGCAGCCATGAGGGAAGAGACGAGCAGTACTTC CASSHEGRDEQYF
- TRBJ1-1 - TRBV11-3 TGTGCCAGCAGCGGAGAGACAGGTTCTGAAGCTTTCTTT CASSGETGSEAFF
- TRBJ2-4 many TRBV14 TGTGCCAGCACCACCGGCCCAAGGGACATTCAGTACTTC CASTTGPRDIQYF
- TRBJ2-5 - TRBV7-9 TGTGCCAGCAGCTTAGCCTTGGCAGGGGTAAAGACCCAGTACTTC CASSLALAGVKTQYF
- TRBJ2-7 - TRBV10-3 TGTGCCATCAGCGACAGCGAGCAGTACTTC CAISDSEQYF
- TRBJ1-2 few TRBV7-2 TGTGCCAGCAGCTTAAGGGACGTAAATGGCTACACCTTC CASSLRDVNGYTF
- TRBJ2-5 few TRBV13 TGTGCCAGCAGCTTAGGCGACAGGCCTGGGGAGACCCAGTACTTC CASSLGDRPGETQYF
TRBD1 TRBJ1-2 - TRBV4-2 TGTGCCAGCAGCCTACAAGGGACAGGCGTATATGGCTACACCTTC CASSLQGTGVYGYTF
- TRBJ2-5 - TRBV20-1 TGCAGTGCTAGAGATGAGGGGGAAGGGTCAGAGACCCAGTACTTC CSARDEGEGSETQYF
- TRBJ2-1 few TRBV29-1 TGCAGCGTTGAACCCCGGGGCAGGGGAGAGACCCAGTTCTTC CSVEPRGRGETQFF
- TRBJ1-2 few TRBV13 TGTGCCAGCAGCCCTCCAGAAGCTAACTATGGCTACACCTTC CASSPPEANYGYTF
- TRBJ2-6 - TRBV12-3/TRBV12-4 TGTGCCAGCAGTACAGCCGCAGGGTCTGGGGCCAACGTCCTGACTTTC CASSTAAGSGANVLTF
TRBD2 TRBJ2-1 many TRBV7-8 TGTGCCAGCAGCACTTACCGGGGGGCCTACAATGAGCAGTTCTTC CASSTYRGAYNEQFF
- TRBJ1-6 few TRBV11-2 TGTGCCAGCAGCTTCCAAGAGAGGTCACCCCTCCACTTT CASSFQERSPLHF
- TRBJ1-4 - TRBV15 TGTGCCACCAGCGACCCAAAGAGTGCTAATGAAAAACTGTTTTTT CATSDPKSANEKLFF
TRBD2 TRBJ2-7 - TRBV4-3 TGCGCCAGTAGCCAAGGACTAGCGGGGGGCCAACCCTACGAGCAGTACTTC CASSQGLAGGQPYEQYF
- TRBJ1-2 - TRBV11-1 TGTGCCAGCAGCTTATCCCGGGTAACTCCCTATGGCTACACCTTC CASSLSRVTPYGYTF
- TRBJ2-7 few TRBV6-1 TGTGCCAGCAGTGAAGTTTTAGGGGGAGGGTACGAGCAGTACTTC CASSEVLGGGYEQYF
TRBD1 TRBJ1-1 once TRBV6-1 TGTGCCAGCAGTGAAAGGTGGACCCCAGGGGGATCCACTGAAGCTTTCTTT CASSERWTPGGSTEAFF
- TRBJ2-7 many TRBV7-2 TGTGCCAGCAGCTCTAGGGACCGCTACGAGCAGTACTTC CASSSRDRYEQYF
- TRBJ2-1 - TRBV6-6 TGTGTCAGCAGTTACTCGGTCAATGGCAATGAGCAGTTCTTC CVSSYSVNGNEQFF
- TRBJ2-7 - TRBV6-6 TGTGCCAGCAGTCCCGGGGGAATTAACGAGCAGTACTTC CASSPGGINEQYF
TRBD1 TRBJ2-4 - TRBV7-9 TGTGCCAGCCGAGCTCGACAGGGTGACATTCAGTACTTC CASRARQGDIQYF
- TRBJ2-7 - TRBV20-1 TGCAGTGCTAGAGGCCCCGATGGATCAGGGGAGTACGAGCAGTACTTC CSARGPDGSGEYEQYF
- TRBJ2-3 - TRBV7-2 TGTGCCAGCAGCCAAGCAAGAGGCCCAGATACGCAGTATTTT CASSQARGPDTQYF
- TRBJ2-2 - TRBV29-1 - CSVGTGNTGERFF
- TRBJ2-6 - TRBV6-2/TRBV6-3 TGTGCCAGCCGGGACCGCCCCGGGGCCAGCGTCCTGACTTTC CASRDRPGASVLTF
- TRBJ1-5 - TRBV12-3/TRBV12-4 TGTGCCAGCAGTTTGGTTGGAGTGGGTCAGCCCCAGCATTTT CASSLVGVGQPQHF
TRBD2 TRBJ2-1 - TRBV9 TGTGCCAGCAGCGAGGGGACTAGTTTGGGGTACAATGAGCAGTTCTTC CASSEGTSLGYNEQFF
TRBD1 TRBJ2-5 few TRBV12-3/TRBV12-4 TGTGCCAGCAGCGACCTTCCCGGACAGGGGCAAGAGACCCAGTACTTC CASSDLPGQGQETQYF
TRBD2 TRBJ2-3 once TRBV3-1 TGTGCCAGCAGCCAGGCGGGGGGTGGCGATACGCAGTATTTT CASSQAGGGDTQYF
- TRBJ2-7 - TRBV6-5 TGTGCCAGCAGTTACTCGGAGGGGGTGACCTACGAGCAGTACTTC CASSYSEGVTYEQYF
- TRBJ2-1 - TRBV11-3 TGTGCCAGCAGCTTAGAGGGGAGACCCTACAATGAGCAGTTCTTC CASSLEGRPYNEQFF
TRBD1 TRBJ2-7 - TRBV4-3 TGCGCCAGCGGCCAAGCCATCGGACAGGGGTGGAACGAGCAGTACTTC CASGQAIGQGWNEQYF
- TRBJ1-1 - TRBV5-1 TGCGCCAGCAGCACGGGACACCGGAACACTGAAGCTTTCTTT CASSTGHRNTEAFF
- TRBJ2-1 - TRBV5-1 TGCGCCAGCAGCTTGGAGACAGCGGACTACAATGAGCAGTTCTTC CASSLETADYNEQFF
- TRBJ2-2 - TRBV15 TGTGCCGCCCGAACAGGGACCACCGGGGAGCTGTTTTTT CAARTGTTGELFF
- TRBJ1-2 - TRBV5-1 TGCGCCAGCAGCTCCTCGACTCTATACTATGGCTACACCTTC CASSSSTLYYGYTF
- TRBJ2-7 few TRBV19 TGTGCCAGTAGCTCCGGACTGGAGCAGTACTTC CASSSGLEQYF
- TRBJ1-2 - TRBV30 TGTGCCTGGAGTGAGTCTCTCTACTATGGCTGCACCTTC CAWSESLYYGCTF